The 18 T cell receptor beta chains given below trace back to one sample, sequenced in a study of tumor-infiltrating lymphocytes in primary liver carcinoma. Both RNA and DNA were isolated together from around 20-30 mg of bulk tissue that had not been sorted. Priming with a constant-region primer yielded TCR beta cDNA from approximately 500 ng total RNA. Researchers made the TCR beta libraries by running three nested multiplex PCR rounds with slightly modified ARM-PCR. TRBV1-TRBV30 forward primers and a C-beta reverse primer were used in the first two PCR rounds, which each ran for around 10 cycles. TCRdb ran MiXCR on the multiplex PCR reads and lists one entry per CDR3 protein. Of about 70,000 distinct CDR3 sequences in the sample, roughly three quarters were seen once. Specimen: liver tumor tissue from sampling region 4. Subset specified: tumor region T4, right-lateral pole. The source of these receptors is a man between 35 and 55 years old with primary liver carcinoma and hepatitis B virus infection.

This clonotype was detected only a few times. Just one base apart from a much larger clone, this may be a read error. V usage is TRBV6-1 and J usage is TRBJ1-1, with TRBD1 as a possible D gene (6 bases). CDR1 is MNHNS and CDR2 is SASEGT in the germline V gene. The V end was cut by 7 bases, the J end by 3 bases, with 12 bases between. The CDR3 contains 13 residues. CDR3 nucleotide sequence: TGTGCCAGCATTAAACAGGGCGACACTGAAGCTTTCTTT. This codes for CASIKQGDTEAFF.

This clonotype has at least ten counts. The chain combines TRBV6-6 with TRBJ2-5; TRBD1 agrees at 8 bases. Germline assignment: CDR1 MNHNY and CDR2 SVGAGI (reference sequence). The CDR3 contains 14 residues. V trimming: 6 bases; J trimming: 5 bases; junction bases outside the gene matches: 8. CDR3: CASSLFRQGETQYF. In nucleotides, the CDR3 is TGTGCCAGCAGCCTATTTAGACAGGGGGAGACCCAGTACTTC.

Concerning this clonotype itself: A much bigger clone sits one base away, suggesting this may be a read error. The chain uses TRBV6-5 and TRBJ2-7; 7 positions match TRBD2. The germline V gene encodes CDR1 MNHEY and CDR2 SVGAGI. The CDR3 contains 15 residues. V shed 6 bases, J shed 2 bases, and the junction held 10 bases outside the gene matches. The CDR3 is CASREWEGDTYEQYF. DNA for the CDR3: TGTGCCAGCAGGGAGTGGGAGGGAGACACCTACGAGCAGTACTTC.

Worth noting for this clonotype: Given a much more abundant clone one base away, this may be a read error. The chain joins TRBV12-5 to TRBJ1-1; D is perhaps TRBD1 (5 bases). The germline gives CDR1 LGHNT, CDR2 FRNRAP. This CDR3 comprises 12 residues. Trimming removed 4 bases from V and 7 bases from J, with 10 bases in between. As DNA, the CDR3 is TGTGCTAGTGGTTGGGGACGGGGTGAAGCTTTCTTT. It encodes CASGWGRGEAFF.

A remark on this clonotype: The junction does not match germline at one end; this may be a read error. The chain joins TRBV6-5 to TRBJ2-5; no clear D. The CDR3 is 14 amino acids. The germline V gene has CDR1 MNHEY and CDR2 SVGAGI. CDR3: CASGYRSTKETQYF. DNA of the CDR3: TGTGCCAGCGGTTACCGTAGTACGAAGGAGACCCAGTACTTC.

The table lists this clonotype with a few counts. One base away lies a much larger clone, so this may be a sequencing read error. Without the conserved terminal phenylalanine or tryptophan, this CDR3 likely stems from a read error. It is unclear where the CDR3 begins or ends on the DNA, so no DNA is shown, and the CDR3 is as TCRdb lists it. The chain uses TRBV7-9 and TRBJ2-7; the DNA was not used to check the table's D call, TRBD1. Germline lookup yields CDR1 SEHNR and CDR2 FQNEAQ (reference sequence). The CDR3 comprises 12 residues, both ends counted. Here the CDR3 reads CASSLGRGEFNL.

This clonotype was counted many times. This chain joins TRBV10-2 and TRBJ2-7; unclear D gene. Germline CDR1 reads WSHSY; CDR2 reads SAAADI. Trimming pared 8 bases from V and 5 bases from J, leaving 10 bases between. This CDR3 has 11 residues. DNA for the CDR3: TGCGCCAGCTCCCATAGCAACGAGCAGTACTTC. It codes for CASSHSNEQYF.

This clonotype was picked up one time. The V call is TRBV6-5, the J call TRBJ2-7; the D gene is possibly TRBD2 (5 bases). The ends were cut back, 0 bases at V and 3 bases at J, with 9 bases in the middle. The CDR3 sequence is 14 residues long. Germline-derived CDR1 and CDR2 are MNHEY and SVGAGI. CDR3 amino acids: CASSYSRGHYEQYF. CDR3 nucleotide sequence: TGTGCCAGCAGTTACTCGAGAGGGCACTACGAGCAGTACTTC.

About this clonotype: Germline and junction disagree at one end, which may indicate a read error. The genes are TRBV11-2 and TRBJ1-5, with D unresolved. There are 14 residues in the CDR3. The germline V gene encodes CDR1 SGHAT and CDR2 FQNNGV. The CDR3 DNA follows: TGTGCCAGCAGCACCAGACGATTTCCAGAGCCCCAACATTTT. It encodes CASSTRRFPEPQHF. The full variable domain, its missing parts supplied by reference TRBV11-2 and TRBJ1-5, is EAGVAQSPRYKIIEKRQSVAFWCNPISGHATLYWYQQILGQGPKLLIQFQNNGVVDDSQLPKDRFSAERLKGVDSTLKIQPAKLEDSAVYLCASSTRRFPEPQHFGDGTRLSIL.

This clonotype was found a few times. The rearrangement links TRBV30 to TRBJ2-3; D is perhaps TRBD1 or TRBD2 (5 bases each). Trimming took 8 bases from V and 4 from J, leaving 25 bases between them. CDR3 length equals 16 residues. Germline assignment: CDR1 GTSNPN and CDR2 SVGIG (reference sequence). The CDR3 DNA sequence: TGTGCCGGGAAGGGGAACCGGGGCCCAAGCGCAGATACGCAGTATTTT. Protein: CAGKGNRGPSADTQYF.

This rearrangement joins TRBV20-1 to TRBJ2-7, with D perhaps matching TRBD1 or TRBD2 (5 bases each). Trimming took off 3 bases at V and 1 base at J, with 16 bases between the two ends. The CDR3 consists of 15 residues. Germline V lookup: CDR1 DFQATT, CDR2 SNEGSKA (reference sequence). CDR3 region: CSARTVIGTSYEQYF. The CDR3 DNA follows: TGCAGTGCTAGGACCGTGATTGGGACGTCCTACGAGCAGTACTTC.

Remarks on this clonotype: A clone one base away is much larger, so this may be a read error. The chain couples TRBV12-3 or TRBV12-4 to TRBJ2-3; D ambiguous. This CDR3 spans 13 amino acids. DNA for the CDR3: TGTGCCAGCAGTTTAGTAGCAGCAGATACGCTGTATTTT. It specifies CASSLVAADTLYF.

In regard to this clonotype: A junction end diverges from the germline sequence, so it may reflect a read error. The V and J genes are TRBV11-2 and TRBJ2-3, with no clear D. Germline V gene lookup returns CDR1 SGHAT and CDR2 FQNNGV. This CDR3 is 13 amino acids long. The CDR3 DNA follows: TGTGCCATCAGAAAACCCGGGTCGGATGCGCGGTACTTT. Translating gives CAIRKPGSDARYF.

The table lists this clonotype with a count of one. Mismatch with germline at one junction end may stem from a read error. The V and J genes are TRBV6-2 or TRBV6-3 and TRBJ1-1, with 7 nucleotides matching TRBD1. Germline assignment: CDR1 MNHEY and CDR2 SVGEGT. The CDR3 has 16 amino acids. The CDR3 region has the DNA TGTGCCAGCAGTTACTCAACATGGGACAGAGCCACTGAAACTTTCTTT. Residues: CASSYSTWDRATETFF.

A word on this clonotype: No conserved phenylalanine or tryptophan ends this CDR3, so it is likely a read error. The CDR3 loop is CASSLTGDSPLHL. DNA for the CDR3: TGTGCCAGTAGCTTAACAGGAGATTCACCCCTCCACCTT. The V gene is TRBV5-5, the J gene TRBJ1-6; D might be TRBD1 (5 bases). CDR1 SGHKS and CDR2 YYEKEE come from the germline V gene (reference sequence). The CDR3 length is 13 residues.

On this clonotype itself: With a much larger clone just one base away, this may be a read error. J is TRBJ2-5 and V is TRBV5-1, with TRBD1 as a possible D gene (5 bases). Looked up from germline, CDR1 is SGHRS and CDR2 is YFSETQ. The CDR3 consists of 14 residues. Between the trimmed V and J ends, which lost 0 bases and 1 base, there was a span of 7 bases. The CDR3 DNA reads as TGCGCCAGCAGCTTGGTGGACATCCAAGAGACCCAGTACTTC. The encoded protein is CASSLVDIQETQYF.

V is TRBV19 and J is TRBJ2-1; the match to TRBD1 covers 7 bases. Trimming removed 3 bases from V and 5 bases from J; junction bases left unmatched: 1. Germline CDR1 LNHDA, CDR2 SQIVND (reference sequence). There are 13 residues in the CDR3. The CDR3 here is CASSIDRDNEQFF. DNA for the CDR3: TGTGCCAGTAGTATCGACAGGGACAATGAGCAGTTCTTC.

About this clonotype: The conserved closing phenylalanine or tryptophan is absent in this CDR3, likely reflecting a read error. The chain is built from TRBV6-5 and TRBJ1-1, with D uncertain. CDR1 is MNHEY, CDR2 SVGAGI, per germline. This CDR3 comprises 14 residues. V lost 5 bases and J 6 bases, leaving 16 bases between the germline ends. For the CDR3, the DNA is TGTGCCAGCAGTCATCAAGGACTGAGGGCTGAAGCTTTCTTA. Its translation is CASSHQGLRAEAFL.